This T cell receptor (beta chain) was profiled in a study of patients and donors after allogeneic stem cell transplantation. Each CDR3 protein gets one entry after TCRdb re-called the RT-PCR reads with MiXCR. The table lists under 170,000 distinct CDR3 sequences, approximately 35% of them singletons. This clonotype has a handful of counts. J gave up 4 bases and V 5 bases, and 12 bases lay outside the gene matches. Germline CDR1 and CDR2: SEHNR and FQNEAQ (reference sequence). CDR3 size: 17 residues. Sequences were obtained from blood, either unsorted or a sorted T cell fraction (not recorded which). The chain joins TRBV7-9 to TRBJ1-1; 11 nucleotides match TRBD1. This TCR derives from a human donor who was either an allogeneic HSCT recipient or a stem cell or donor lymphocyte infusion donor (not recorded which). It is not recorded whose cells these are; they may come from a transplant donor. The CDR3 DNA reads TGTGCCAGCAGCCACCCGGACAGGGGGCCGAGGGGCACTGAAGCTTTCTTT. Encoded protein: CASSHPDRGPRGTEAFF.